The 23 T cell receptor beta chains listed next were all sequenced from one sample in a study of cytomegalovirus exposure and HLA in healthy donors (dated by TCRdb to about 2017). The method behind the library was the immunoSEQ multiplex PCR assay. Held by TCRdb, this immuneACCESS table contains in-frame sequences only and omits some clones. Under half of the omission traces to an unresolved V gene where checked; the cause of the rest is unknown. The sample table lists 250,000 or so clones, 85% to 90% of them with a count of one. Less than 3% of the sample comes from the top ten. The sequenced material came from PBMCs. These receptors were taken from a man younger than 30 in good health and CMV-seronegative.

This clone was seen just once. CDR3 sequence reads: CATIDNEQFF. For the CDR3, the DNA is TGTGCCACCATTGACAATGAGCAGTTCTTC. This chain uses TRBV7-9 with TRBJ2-1; no definite D call. The CDR3 has 10 residues. Germline CDR1 reads SEHNR; CDR2 reads FQNEAQ (reference sequence). Trimming removed 10 bases at V and 5 bases at J, with 6 bases between.

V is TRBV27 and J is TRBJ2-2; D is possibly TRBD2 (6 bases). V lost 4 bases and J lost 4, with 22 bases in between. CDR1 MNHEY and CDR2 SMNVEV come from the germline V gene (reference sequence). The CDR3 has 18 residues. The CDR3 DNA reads TGTGCCAGCAGTTGGAAGACACTAGCTCCAATTAGCACCGGGGAGCTGTTTTTT. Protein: CASSWKTLAPISTGELFF.

The CDR3 protein is CASSIEPGQINTGELFF. For the CDR3, the DNA is TGTGCCAGTAGTATAGAGCCGGGACAAATTAACACCGGGGAGCTGTTTTTT. V gene TRBV19 combines with J gene TRBJ2-2; possible D gene TRBD1, 6 bases. This CDR3 has 17 residues. Germline CDR1 and CDR2: LNHDA and SQIVND (reference sequence). The V end lost 0 bases, the J end lost 2 bases, and 13 bases lay between the germline ends.

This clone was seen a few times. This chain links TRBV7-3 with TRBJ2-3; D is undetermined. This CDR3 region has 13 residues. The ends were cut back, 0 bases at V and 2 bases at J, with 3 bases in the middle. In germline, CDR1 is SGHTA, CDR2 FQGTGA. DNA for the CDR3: TGTGCCAGCAGCTTAACGGCCACAGATACGCAGTATTTT. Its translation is CASSLTATDTQYF. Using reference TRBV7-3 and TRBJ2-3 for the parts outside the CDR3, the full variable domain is GAGVSQTPSNKVTEKGKYVELRCDPISGHTALYWYRQSLGQGPEFLIYFQGTGAADDSGLPNDRFFAVRPEGSVSTLKIQRTERGDSAVYLCASSLTATDTQYFGPGTRLTVL.

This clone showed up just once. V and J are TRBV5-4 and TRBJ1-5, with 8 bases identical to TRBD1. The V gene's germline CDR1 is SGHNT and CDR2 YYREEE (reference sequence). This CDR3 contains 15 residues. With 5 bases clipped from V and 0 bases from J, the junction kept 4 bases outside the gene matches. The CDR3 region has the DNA TGTGCCAGCAGTTACGGACAGGGTAGCAATCAGCCCCAGCATTTT. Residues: CASSYGQGSNQPQHF.

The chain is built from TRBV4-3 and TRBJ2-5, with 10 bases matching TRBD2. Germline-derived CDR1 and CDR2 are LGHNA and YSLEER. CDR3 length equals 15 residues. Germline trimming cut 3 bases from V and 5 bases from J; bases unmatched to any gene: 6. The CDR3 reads CASSQTPGLAETQYF. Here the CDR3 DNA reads TGCGCCAGCAGCCAGACACCGGGACTAGCGGAGACCCAGTACTTC.

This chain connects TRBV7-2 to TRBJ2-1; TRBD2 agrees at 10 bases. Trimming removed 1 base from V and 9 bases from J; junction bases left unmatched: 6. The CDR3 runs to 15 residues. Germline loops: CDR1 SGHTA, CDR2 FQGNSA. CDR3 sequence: CASSLGAGGQIEQFF. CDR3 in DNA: TGTGCCAGCAGCTTAGGAGCGGGGGGGCAGATTGAGCAGTTCTTC.

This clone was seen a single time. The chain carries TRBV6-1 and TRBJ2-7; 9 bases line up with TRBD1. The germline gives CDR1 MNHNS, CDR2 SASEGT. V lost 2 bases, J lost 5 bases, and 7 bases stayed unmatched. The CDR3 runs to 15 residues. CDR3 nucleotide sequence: TGTGCCAGCAGTGAATTTCCGGGACAGGGAAACGAGCAGTACTTC. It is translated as CASSEFPGQGNEQYF.

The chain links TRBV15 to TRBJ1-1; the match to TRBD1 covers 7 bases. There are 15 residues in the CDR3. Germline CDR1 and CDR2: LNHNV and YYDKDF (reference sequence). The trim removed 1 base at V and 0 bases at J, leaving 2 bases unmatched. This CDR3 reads CATSRAGGLNTEAFF. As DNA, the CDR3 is TGTGCCACCAGCAGAGCAGGGGGACTGAACACTGAAGCTTTCTTT. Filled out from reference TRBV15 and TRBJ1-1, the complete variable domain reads DAMVIQNPRYQVTQFGKPVTLSCSQTLNHNVMYWYQQKSSQAPKLLFHYYDKDFNNEADTPDNFQSRRPNTSFCFLDIRSPGLGDTAMYLCATSRAGGLNTEAFFGQGTRLTVV.

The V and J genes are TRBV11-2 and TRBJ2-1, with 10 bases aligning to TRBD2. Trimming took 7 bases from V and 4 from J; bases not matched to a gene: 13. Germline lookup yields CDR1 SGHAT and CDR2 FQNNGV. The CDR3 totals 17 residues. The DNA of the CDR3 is TGTGCCAGCATCGGATCATCAAAGCGGGAGGGTTACAATGAGCAGTTCTTC. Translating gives CASIGSSKREGYNEQFF.

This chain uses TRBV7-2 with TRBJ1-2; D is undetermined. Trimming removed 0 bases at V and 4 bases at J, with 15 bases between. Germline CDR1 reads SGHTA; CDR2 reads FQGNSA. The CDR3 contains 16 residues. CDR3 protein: CASSLALSNSIYGYTF. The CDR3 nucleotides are TGTGCCAGCAGCTTAGCGCTCTCCAACAGCATCTATGGCTACACCTTC.

CDR3 region: CASSFLAGVRGTQYF. The CDR3, as DNA: TGTGCCAGCAGCTTTCTGGCGGGGGTAAGAGGGACGCAGTATTTT. The V and J genes are TRBV13 and TRBJ2-3, with 7 nucleotides matching TRBD2. This CDR3 has 15 amino acids. Unmatched junction bases numbered 12, after V lost 3 bases and J lost 9 bases. Germline CDR1 reads PRHDT; CDR2 reads FYEKMQ (reference sequence).

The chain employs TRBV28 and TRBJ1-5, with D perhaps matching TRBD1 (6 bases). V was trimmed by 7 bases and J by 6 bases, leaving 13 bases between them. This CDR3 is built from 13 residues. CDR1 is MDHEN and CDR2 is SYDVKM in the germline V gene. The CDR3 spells CASNTGIAQPQHF. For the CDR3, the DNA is TGTGCCAGCAACACAGGGATAGCTCAGCCCCAGCATTTT.

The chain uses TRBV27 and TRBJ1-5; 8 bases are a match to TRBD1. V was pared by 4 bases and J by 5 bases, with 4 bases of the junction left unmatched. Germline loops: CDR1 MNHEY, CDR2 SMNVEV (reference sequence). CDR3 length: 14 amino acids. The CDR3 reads CASSSDREDQPQHF. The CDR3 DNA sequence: TGTGCCAGCAGTTCGGACAGGGAAGATCAGCCCCAGCATTTT.

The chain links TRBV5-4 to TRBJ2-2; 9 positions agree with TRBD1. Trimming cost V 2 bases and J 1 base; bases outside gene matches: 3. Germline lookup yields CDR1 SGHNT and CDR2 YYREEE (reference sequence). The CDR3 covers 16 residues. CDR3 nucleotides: TGTGCCAGCAGCTTCTGGACAGGGGTGAACACCGGGGAGCTGTTTTTT. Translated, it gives CASSFWTGVNTGELFF.

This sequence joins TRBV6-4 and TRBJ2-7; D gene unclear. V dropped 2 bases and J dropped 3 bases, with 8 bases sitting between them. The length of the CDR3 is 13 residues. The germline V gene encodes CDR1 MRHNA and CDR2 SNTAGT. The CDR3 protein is CASSDPKHYEQYF. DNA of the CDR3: TGTGCCAGCAGTGACCCAAAACACTACGAGCAGTACTTC.

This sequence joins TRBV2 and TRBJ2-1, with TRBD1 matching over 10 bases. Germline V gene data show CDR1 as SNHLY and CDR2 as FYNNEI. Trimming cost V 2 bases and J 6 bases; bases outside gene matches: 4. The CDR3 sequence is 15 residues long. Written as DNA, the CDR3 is TGTGCCAGCAGTGAAATAGGGACAGGGGCCAATGAGCAGTTCTTC. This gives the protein CASSEIGTGANEQFF.

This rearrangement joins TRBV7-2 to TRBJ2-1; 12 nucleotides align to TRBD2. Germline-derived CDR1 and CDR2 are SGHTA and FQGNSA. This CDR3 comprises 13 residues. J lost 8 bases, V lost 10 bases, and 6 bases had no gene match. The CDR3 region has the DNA TGTGCCACCAGACTAGCGGGAGACTATGAGCAGTTCTTC. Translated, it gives CATRLAGDYEQFF.

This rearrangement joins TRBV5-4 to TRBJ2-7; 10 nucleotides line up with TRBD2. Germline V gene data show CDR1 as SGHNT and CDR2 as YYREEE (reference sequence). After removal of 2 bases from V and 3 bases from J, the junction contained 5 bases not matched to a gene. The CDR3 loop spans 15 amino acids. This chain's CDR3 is CASSFGLAEIYEQYF. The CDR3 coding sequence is TGTGCCAGCAGCTTCGGACTAGCGGAGATCTACGAGCAGTACTTC. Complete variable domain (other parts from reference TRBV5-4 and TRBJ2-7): ETGVTQSPTHLIKTRGQQVTLRCSSQSGHNTVSWYQQALGQGPQFIFQYYREEENGRGNFPPRFSGLQFPNYSSELNVNALELDDSALYLCASSFGLAEIYEQYFGPGTRLTVT.

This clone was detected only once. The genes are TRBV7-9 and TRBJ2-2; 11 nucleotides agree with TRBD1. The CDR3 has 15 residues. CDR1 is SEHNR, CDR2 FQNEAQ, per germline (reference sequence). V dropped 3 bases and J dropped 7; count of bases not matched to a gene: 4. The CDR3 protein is CASSFGQGAVGELFF. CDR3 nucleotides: TGTGCCAGCAGCTTTGGACAGGGGGCAGTCGGGGAGCTGTTTTTT. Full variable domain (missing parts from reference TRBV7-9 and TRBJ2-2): DTGVSQNPRHKITKRGQNVTFRCDPISEHNRLYWYRQTLGQGPEFLTYFQNEAQLEKSRLLSDRFSAERPKGSFSTLEIQRTEQGDSAMYLCASSFGQGAVGELFFGEGSRLTVL.

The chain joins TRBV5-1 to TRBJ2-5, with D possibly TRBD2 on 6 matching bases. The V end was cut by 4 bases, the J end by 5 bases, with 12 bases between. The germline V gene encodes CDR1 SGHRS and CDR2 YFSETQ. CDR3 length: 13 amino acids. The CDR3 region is CASSGGASETQYF. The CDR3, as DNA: TGCGCCAGCAGCGGCGGGGCTTCGGAGACCCAGTACTTC.

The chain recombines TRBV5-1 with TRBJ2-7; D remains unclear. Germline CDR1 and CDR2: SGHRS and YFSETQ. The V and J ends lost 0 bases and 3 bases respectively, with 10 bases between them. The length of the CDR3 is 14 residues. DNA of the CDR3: TGCGCCAGCAGCTTGGTAGTAGCATTCTACGAGCAGTACTTC. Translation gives CASSLVVAFYEQYF.

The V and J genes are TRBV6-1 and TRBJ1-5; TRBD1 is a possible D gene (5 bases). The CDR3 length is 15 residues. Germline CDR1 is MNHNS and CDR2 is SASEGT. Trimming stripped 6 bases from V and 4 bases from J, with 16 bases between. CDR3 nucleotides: TGTGCCAGCAGCGGTTACAGGATAAATAATCAGCCCCAGCATTTT. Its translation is CASSGYRINNQPQHF.